This T cell receptor beta chain was identified in a study of T cells expressing NK-cell markers. CDR1 is SGHRS and CDR2 is YFSETQ in the germline V gene. This CDR3 has 14 amino acids. TCRdb reprocessed the 5' RACE reads and keeps a single row for each CDR3 protein, giving no DNA. With 550,000 or so distinct CDR3 sequences in the sample, the ten largest clones hold approximately 3.5%. The rearrangement links TRBV5-1 to TRBJ2-3; TCRdb reports TRBD1, a call that lacks DNA to check it against. The source is a man younger than 35 in good health. Sequenced sample: blood T cells: a sorted CD56 or NKG2C T cell subset, CD4+ or CD8+ T cells, or bulk PBMC T cells (not recorded which). The CDR3 is CASSSGHETDTQYF.